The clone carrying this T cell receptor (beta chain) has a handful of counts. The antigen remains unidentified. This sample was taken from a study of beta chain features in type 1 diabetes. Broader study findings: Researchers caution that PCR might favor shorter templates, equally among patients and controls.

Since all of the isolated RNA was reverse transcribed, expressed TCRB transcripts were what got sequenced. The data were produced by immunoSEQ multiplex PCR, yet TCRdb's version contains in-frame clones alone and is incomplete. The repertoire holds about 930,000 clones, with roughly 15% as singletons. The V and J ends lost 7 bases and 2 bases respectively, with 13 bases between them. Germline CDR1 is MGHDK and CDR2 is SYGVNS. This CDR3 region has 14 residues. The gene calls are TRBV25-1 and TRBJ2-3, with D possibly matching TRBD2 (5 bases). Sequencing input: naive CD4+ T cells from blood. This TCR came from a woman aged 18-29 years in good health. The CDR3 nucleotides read TGTGCCAGCACCCCCCCCGGGATCACAGATACGCAGTATTTT. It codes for CASTPPGITDTQYF. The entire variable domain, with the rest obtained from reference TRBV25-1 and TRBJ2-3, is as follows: EADIYQTPRYLVIGTGKKITLECSQTMGHDKMYWYQQDPGMELHLIHYSYGVNSTEKGDLSSESTVSRIRTEHFPLTLESARPSHTSQYLCASTPPGITDTQYFGPGTRLTVL.